This T cell receptor (beta chain) originates from a study of shared clonotypes between healthy human individuals. Study-wide findings and caveats: Sequencing depth was predicted to influence how clonotypes are shared among donors.

The V gene's germline CDR1 is SNHLY and CDR2 FYNNEI. V was cut by 7 bases and J by 6 bases, with 9 bases left in between. This CDR3 comprises 11 residues. Some clones are missing from TCRdb's copy, which holds only in-frame ones; the method was immunoSEQ multiplex PCR. The sample includes approximately 350,000 clones, around 72% of them seen just once. Ten or more counts support this clone. Its antigen is unidentified. Other nucleotide sequences from this sample produce the same CDR3. The sample comprised memory CD4+ T cells sorted from blood. Noted subset: CD45RA-negative fraction. The J gene is TRBJ1-1, the V gene TRBV2; D is perhaps TRBD1 (5 bases). The sequence was collected from a man aged 25-45 years in good health. The CDR3 sequence: CASTGDAEAFF. DNA for the CDR3: TGTGCCAGCACGGGGGACGCTGAAGCTTTCTTT.